These T cell receptor beta chains were read from a single sample in a study of blood T cell repertoires in COVID-19. TCRdb's table, derived via immunoSEQ multiplex PCR, lists solely in-frame clones and lacks some. The table includes around 200,000 clones, under 85% detected once. Sequencing input: peripheral blood. Receptors were obtained from a woman at least 80 years old with acute or convalescent COVID-19. The CDR3 runs from the conserved cysteine through the conserved F or W. The D gene is left open where the match is weak. Part of the rows lack a size; the others show once, few, many or a class for expanded clones.

D	V	J	size	DNA	CDR3
-	TRBV5-4	TRBJ2-7	-	TGTGCCAGCAGCAGCCAGGACACGTCCTACGAGCAGTACTTC	CASSSQDTSYEQYF
TRBD2	TRBV5-4	TRBJ2-5	-	TGTGCCAGCTTTACCGGGACTAGCGGGGAGACCCAGTACTTC	CASFTGTSGETQYF
TRBD1	TRBV5-1	TRBJ2-7	many	TGCGCCAGCAGCTCGGGACAGTCTACCTTCTTCACCTACGAGCAGTACTTC	CASSSGQSTFFTYEQYF
TRBD2	TRBV7-9	TRBJ2-3	-	TGTGCCAGCAGCCCGGGACTAGCGGGAGTGATTACGCAGTATTTT	CASSPGLAGVITQYF
TRBD2	TRBV7-2	TRBJ2-1	-	TGTGCCAGCAGCTTAGCTAGCGGGGGCTACAATGAGCAGTTCTTC	CASSLASGGYNEQFF
TRBD1	TRBV9	TRBJ1-3	-	TGTGCCAGCAGCGCAGCCGGGGGACAGGGGGCTGGAAACACCATATATTTT	CASSAAGGQGAGNTIYF
TRBD1	TRBV9	TRBJ1-5	once	TGTGCCAGCAGCGACTCCGGGACAGCGAATCAGCCCCAGCATTTT	CASSDSGTANQPQHF
TRBD1	TRBV7-8	TRBJ2-7	-	TGTGCCAGCAGCGCCCATAGGACAGGGGGCAAGGACGAGCAGTACTTC	CASSAHRTGGKDEQYF
TRBD1	TRBV18	TRBJ2-5	-	TGTGCCAGCTCACCACTTCCGGGACAGGGGGTCCAAGAGACCCAGTACTTC	CASSPLPGQGVQETQYF
TRBD1	TRBV6-5	TRBJ2-7	-	TGTGCCAGCAGTTCCCGGACAGGAAGGGAGTACTTC	CASSSRTGREYF
-	TRBV19	TRBJ1-5	-	TGTGCCAGTACTAGAGGGTCTTATAGCAATCAGCCCCAGCATTTT	CASTRGSYSNQPQHF
TRBD1	TRBV27	TRBJ2-1	-	TGTGCCAGCAGTGAGGCCCAGGGGGCTATCTATGAGCAGTTCTTC	CASSEAQGAIYEQFF
TRBD1	TRBV2	TRBJ1-5	-	TGTGCCAGCAGGGTACAGGGGGCTAGCAATCAGCCCCAGCATTTT	CASRVQGASNQPQHF
-	TRBV12-3/TRBV12-4	TRBJ2-1	-	TGTGCCTCTGCAGGGAATTACAATGAGCAGTTCTTC	CASAGNYNEQFF
-	TRBV6-5	TRBJ2-3	-	TGTGCCAGCAGCTTTACAGGAGATACGCAGTATTTT	CASSFTGDTQYF
-	TRBV7-9	TRBJ2-7	-	TGTGCCAGCAGCTTGAGTGCCTACGAGCAGTACTTC	CASSLSAYEQYF
TRBD1	TRBV12-5	TRBJ2-5	-	TGTGCTAGTGGTTTAGGTCGAATCGGGACAGGGGGTGAGGAGACCCAGTACTTC	CASGLGRIGTGGEETQYF
-	TRBV6-5	TRBJ2-2	-	TGTGCCAGCAGTCCAAATCCCGGGGAGCTGTTTTTT	CASSPNPGELFF
TRBD1	TRBV5-6	TRBJ1-6	once	TGTGCCAGCAGCTTCCGGGACAGGGGCCTTTCACCCCTCCACTTT	CASSFRDRGLSPLHF
-	TRBV2	TRBJ1-1	-	TGTGCCAGCAGTGAGACCAGGGTCACTGAAGCTTTCTTT	CASSETRVTEAFF
-	TRBV12-5	TRBJ1-3	-	TGTGCTAGTGGTGGGGCAGACACCATATATTTT	CASGGADTIYF
TRBD1	TRBV19	TRBJ1-2	-	TGTGCCAGTAGTACGGACAGGGAAGCTAACTATGGCTACACCTTC	CASSTDREANYGYTF